The 27 T cell receptor beta chains below were found in one sample sequenced in a study of T cell responses to AZD1222 COVID-19 vaccine. TCRdb keeps only in-frame clones here, not all; method: immunoSEQ multiplex PCR. The repertoire consists of roughly 130,000 clones, with about 91% occurring once and the leading ten covering around 3%. The specimen comprised peripheral blood, sampled on day 0 of AZD1222 vaccination. All receptors derive from an adult in good health.

This clone was counted a single time. In DNA, the CDR3 is TGCGCCAGCAGCTTGACCGCCGGAGCGTCGGGGGAGCTGTTTTTT. It specifies CASSLTAGASGELFF. This chain connects TRBV5-1 to TRBJ2-2; D gene unclear. V gave up 1 base and J gave up 8 bases, with 15 bases separating them. Germline V gene lookup returns CDR1 SGHRS and CDR2 YFSETQ. The CDR3 is made up of 15 amino acids.

The genes are TRBV24-1 and TRBJ2-2; the D gene is possibly TRBD1 (6 bases). Germline loops: CDR1 KGHDR, CDR2 SFDVKD. The CDR3 covers 15 residues. Trimming removed 5 bases from V and 2 bases from J, with 11 bases in between. Here the CDR3 DNA reads TGTGCCACCAGTGGACAGGCGAAAAACACCGGGGAGCTGTTTTTT. Its translation is CATSGQAKNTGELFF.

This chain links TRBV5-5 with TRBJ2-5, with D tentatively TRBD2 (5 bases). Germline values: CDR1 SGHKS, CDR2 YYEKEE (reference sequence). V was shortened by 5 bases and J by 5 bases, with 13 bases between the two germline ends. The CDR3 totals 13 residues. The chain's CDR3 is CASSYGGYETQYF. The CDR3 region has the DNA TGTGCCAGCAGTTACGGAGGTTACGAGACCCAGTACTTC.

The V call is TRBV20-1, the J call TRBJ2-7; D gene uncertain. Trimming shortened V by 3 bases and J by 0 bases, and 12 bases separated the two germline ends. Per the germline V gene, CDR1 is DFQATT and CDR2 is SNEGSKA (reference sequence). The CDR3 is 14 residues long. The CDR3 protein is CSASEVPGSYEQYF. The CDR3 nucleotides are TGCAGTGCTAGTGAAGTCCCTGGCTCCTACGAGCAGTACTTC.

The J gene is TRBJ1-6, the V gene TRBV18, with D possibly TRBD1 on 5 matching bases. V was pared by 5 bases and J by 6 bases, with 14 bases between. This CDR3 region has 15 residues. Germline CDR1 and CDR2: KGHSH and LQKENI. CDR3: CASSFTGPFNSPLHF. The CDR3 region has the DNA TGTGCCAGCTCATTTACGGGACCTTTTAATTCACCCCTCCACTTT.

V gene TRBV6-2 or TRBV6-3 combines with J gene TRBJ2-5; D perhaps matches TRBD2 (6 bases). The CDR3 is 13 residues long. The V gene's germline CDR1 is MNHEY and CDR2 SVGEGT. Trimming cost V 5 bases and J 4 bases, with 11 bases left between them. CDR3 bases: TGTGCCAGCAGTCCGAGCGGGTTAGAGACCCAGTACTTC. It codes for CASSPSGLETQYF.

This clone was detected once. The chain recombines TRBV28 with TRBJ2-1; TRBD2 might be the D (5 bases). CDR1 is MDHEN, CDR2 SYDVKM, per germline. This CDR3 contains 15 residues. The V gene lost 2 bases and the J gene lost 7 bases, with 15 bases spanning the gap. CDR3 region: CASSLSSMKRNEQFF. The CDR3 DNA reads as TGTGCCAGCAGTTTAAGTAGTATGAAGCGGAATGAGCAGTTCTTC. The whole variable domain, remainder taken from reference TRBV28 and TRBJ2-1, is DVKVTQSSRYLVKRTGEKVFLECVQDMDHENMFWYRQDPGLGLRLIYFSYDVKMKEKGDIPEGYSVSREKKERFSLILESASTNQTSMYLCASSLSSMKRNEQFFGPGTRLTVL.

The chain joins TRBV7-8 to TRBJ2-5; D is unclear. CDR1 and CDR2 from the germline V gene are SGHVS and FQNEAQ. V was trimmed by 2 bases and J by 1 base, leaving 8 bases between them. CDR3 length equals 14 residues. CDR3 coding DNA: TGTGCCAGCAGCTTAAGTCCTCTCCAAGAGACCCAGTACTTC. Its translation is CASSLSPLQETQYF.

The J gene is TRBJ1-4, the V gene TRBV3-1 (or the pseudogene TRBV3-2); possibly TRBD1 for D (6 bases). Trimming shortened V by 1 base and J by 5 bases, and 17 bases separated the two germline ends. This CDR3 contains 17 residues. Germline values: CDR1 LGHDT, CDR2 YNNKEL (reference sequence). The CDR3 DNA is TGTGCCAGCAGCCAAGCTTACCTGACAGGAGCAAATGAAAAACTGTTTTTT. It codes for CASSQAYLTGANEKLFF.

This chain links TRBV7-9 with TRBJ2-5; 7 positions match TRBD2. CDR1 SEHNR and CDR2 FQNEAQ come from the germline V gene (reference sequence). V lost 5 bases, J lost 5 bases, and 5 bases stayed unmatched. The CDR3 runs 13 residues. This CDR3 is CASSPGAGETQYF. The CDR3 DNA sequence: TGTGCCAGCAGCCCGGGAGCGGGGGAGACCCAGTACTTC.

The chain is built from TRBV4-2 and TRBJ1-4, with TRBD1 matching over 7 bases. This CDR3 contains 15 residues. V dropped 1 base and J dropped 7; count of bases not matched to a gene: 6. Germline CDR1 and CDR2: LGHNA and YNFKEQ. The CDR3 region is CASSQVEGAGEKLFF. CDR3 sequence (DNA): TGTGCCAGCAGCCAAGTTGAGGGGGCAGGTGAAAAACTGTTTTTT.

The chain uses TRBV2 and TRBJ2-5; perhaps TRBD1 as D (5 bases). This CDR3 is 15 amino acids long. The V and J ends lost 2 bases and 5 bases respectively, with 15 bases between them. CDR1 SNHLY and CDR2 FYNNEI come from the germline V gene. In DNA form, the CDR3 reads TGTGCCAGCAGTGAAATGGGCCAGGGCCTCGAGACCCAGTACTTC. Its translation: CASSEMGQGLETQYF.

This clone was observed a handful of times. The chain couples TRBV5-1 to TRBJ2-3; 7 bases are a match to TRBD1. Trimming at V came to 3 bases and at J to 4 bases, leaving 8 bases not matched to a gene. Germline-derived CDR1 and CDR2 are SGHRS and YFSETQ. The CDR3 spans 15 residues. The CDR3 loop is CASSSVPGQSDTQYF. CDR3 coding DNA: TGCGCCAGCAGCTCTGTCCCGGGACAGTCAGATACGCAGTATTTT.

This clone has just a few counts. The V and J genes are TRBV30 and TRBJ1-5, with a possible D match to TRBD1 (5 bases). The CDR3 has 13 residues. Germline assignment: CDR1 GTSNPN and CDR2 SVGIG (reference sequence). The V gene lost 0 bases and the J gene lost 2 bases, with 5 bases spanning the gap. The CDR3 spells CAWSVQGNQPQHF. The DNA for the CDR3 is TGTGCCTGGAGTGTACAGGGCAATCAGCCCCAGCATTTT.

This chain links TRBV7-2 with TRBJ2-7; 8 bases agree with TRBD1. Germline V gives CDR1 SGHTA, CDR2 FQGNSA. The CDR3 runs 14 residues. V dropped 5 bases and J dropped 5; count of bases not matched to a gene: 8. For the CDR3, the DNA is TGTGCCAGCAGCCCCGACAGGGGTATTCACGAGCAGTACTTC. Its translation: CASSPDRGIHEQYF.

The gene calls are TRBV5-1 and TRBJ1-5, with D possibly TRBD1 on 5 matching bases. Trimming pared 0 bases from V and 7 bases from J, leaving 8 bases between. Per germline, CDR1 SGHRS and CDR2 YFSETQ. The length of the CDR3 is 13 residues. The DNA for the CDR3 is TGCGCCAGCAGCTTGGATGGGGCCCAGCCCCAGCATTTT. Encoded protein: CASSLDGAQPQHF.

The V gene is TRBV6-5, the J gene TRBJ1-5; D unclear. The ends were cut back, 5 bases at V and 4 bases at J, with 9 bases in the middle. The CDR3 consists of 13 residues. Per the germline V gene, CDR1 is MNHEY and CDR2 is SVGAGI. The CDR3 loop reads CASSRERNQPQHF. Here the CDR3 DNA reads TGTGCCAGCAGTAGGGAACGTAATCAGCCCCAGCATTTT.

This sequence joins TRBV19 and TRBJ1-2; a weak D match, TRBD1 (6 bases). The germline V and J ends were trimmed by 3 bases and 0 bases, with 17 bases remaining between them. CDR1 is LNHDA and CDR2 is SQIVND in the germline V gene (reference sequence). This CDR3 comprises 17 residues. The CDR3 reads CASSIKPRTAANYGYTF. The DNA for the CDR3 is TGTGCCAGTAGTATTAAGCCGCGGACAGCGGCTAACTATGGCTACACCTTC.

The chain carries TRBV7-4 and TRBJ1-6; possible D gene TRBD1, 5 bases. V was shortened by 11 bases and J by 9 bases, with 8 bases between the two germline ends. There are 10 residues in the CDR3. Germline-derived CDR1 and CDR2 are SGHVT and SQSDAQ. The CDR3 DNA reads as TGTGCCGAGGGGCCTTCACCCCTCCACTTT. It yields the protein CAEGPSPLHF.

This sequence joins TRBV18 and TRBJ2-3; possibly TRBD1 or TRBD2 for D (6 bases each). The CDR3 extends over 13 amino acids. Germline CDR1 KGHSH, CDR2 LQKENI. V dropped 3 bases and J dropped 10 bases, with 14 bases sitting between them. The CDR3 DNA reads TGTGCCAGCTCACCTGCAGGGGAGGTAGCGCAGTATTTT. Its translation: CASSPAGEVAQYF.

The rearrangement uses TRBV20-1 and TRBJ1-1; D uncertain. CDR1 is DFQATT and CDR2 is SNEGSKA in the germline V gene (reference sequence). Trimming cost V 6 bases and J 8 bases, with 13 bases left between them. This CDR3 spans 11 amino acids. As DNA, the CDR3 is TGCAGTGCGTCCACGCAGACGGAAGCTTTCTTT. Translating it yields CSASTQTEAFF.

Concerning this clone: A read error may account for a junction end that differs from germline. CDR3 loop: CASSRNSYNSPLHF. In nucleotides, the CDR3 is TGTGCCAGTAGCCGAAACTCCTATAATTCACCCCTCCACTTT. This chain joins TRBV3-1 (or the pseudogene TRBV3-2) and TRBJ1-6; no firm D call. The CDR3 totals 14 residues. Germline loops: CDR1 LGHDT, CDR2 YNNKEL (reference sequence).

The rearrangement uses TRBV9 and TRBJ1-1; D not certain. Per germline, CDR1 SGDLS and CDR2 YYNGEE. The CDR3 has 14 amino acids. Trimming shortened V by 5 bases and J by 3 bases, and 14 bases separated the two germline ends. This CDR3 is CASSEEATDTEAFF. The DNA for the CDR3 is TGTGCCAGCAGTGAAGAAGCTACCGACACTGAAGCTTTCTTT.

The chain is built from TRBV5-1 and TRBJ1-1, with no clear D. Germline V gene data show CDR1 as SGHRS and CDR2 as YFSETQ. This CDR3 is built from 14 residues. Trimming shortened V by 2 bases and J by 4 bases, and 12 bases separated the two germline ends. The CDR3 loop reads CASSLRSYGTEAFF. The DNA for the CDR3 is TGCGCCAGCAGCTTAAGGAGTTATGGCACTGAAGCTTTCTTT.

The chain employs TRBV5-8 and TRBJ2-1; D is possibly TRBD2 (7 bases). The CDR3 has 16 amino acids. Germline lookup yields CDR1 SGHTS and CDR2 YDEGEE. Trimming took 2 bases from V and 5 from J, leaving 17 bases between them. CDR3 nucleotide sequence: TGTGCCAGCAGCTTTTTTTCGGGGGGCGGTGACAATGAGCAGTTCTTC. The encoded protein is CASSFFSGGGDNEQFF.

This chain uses TRBV28 with TRBJ1-2; 7 nucleotides match TRBD1. The J segment lost 1 base and the V segment lost 7 bases, leaving 0 bases of the junction unmatched. Germline CDR1 MDHEN, CDR2 SYDVKM. The CDR3 runs 12 residues. The CDR3 protein is CASTGGNYGYTF. The CDR3 nucleotides are TGTGCCAGCACAGGGGGTAACTATGGCTACACCTTC.

This rearrangement joins TRBV5-1 to TRBJ1-4; no definite D call. CDR1 is SGHRS and CDR2 is YFSETQ in the germline V gene. The V end was cut by 5 bases, the J end by 2 bases, with 10 bases between. This CDR3 contains 14 residues. The CDR3 region is CASSIFGTNEKLFF. CDR3 nucleotide sequence: TGCGCCAGCAGTATCTTTGGCACTAATGAAAAACTGTTTTTT.